One and the same sample provided the 13 T cell receptor beta chains below, sequenced in a study of cytomegalovirus exposure and HLA in healthy donors (dated by TCRdb to 2016 to 2017). Library creation used the immunoSEQ multiplex PCR assay. A mixture of 60 forward primers for TCR Vbeta segments and 13 reverse primers for TCR Jbeta segments was used in the multiplex PCR. This immuneACCESS table, as held by TCRdb, lists in-frame sequences with V and J called but not all clones. Of the missing ones, under half trace to an unresolved V gene in checked studies; the others have no known cause. The sample table lists 100,000 to 150,000 clones, roughly 80% of them with a count of one. The ten largest make up less than 5.5% of the sample. The sequenced sample was PBMCs. All receptors derive from a man aged 50 to 60 in good health and CMV-seropositive.

V gene TRBV2 combines with J gene TRBJ2-3, with 10 nucleotides matching TRBD2. Germline values: CDR1 SNHLY, CDR2 FYNNEI. The CDR3 loop spans 14 amino acids. The V segment lost 7 bases and the J segment 5 bases; nucleotides outside the gene matches: 6. DNA for the CDR3: TGTGCCAGCATCCTAGCGGGGGAAGGAGATACGCAGTATTTT. It is translated as CASILAGEGDTQYF.

This clone occurred a few times. The V and J genes are TRBV9 and TRBJ1-6, with D possibly TRBD1 on 6 matching bases. The CDR3 is 15 amino acids. V dropped 2 bases and J dropped 5 bases, with 11 bases sitting between them. Germline CDR1 is SGDLS and CDR2 is YYNGEE. CDR3 coding DNA: TGTGCCAGCAGCGTGGACAGTTCCAATAATTCACCCCTCCACTTT. Protein sequence: CASSVDSSNNSPLHF.

The chain carries TRBV4-2 and TRBJ1-5; the D gene is possibly TRBD1 (5 bases). CDR1 LGHNA and CDR2 YNFKEQ come from the germline V gene. V was shortened by 2 bases and J by 5 bases, with 16 bases between the two germline ends. This CDR3 has 16 residues. The chain's CDR3 is CASSQQDTYGDQPQHF. CDR3 coding DNA: TGTGCCAGCAGCCAACAGGACACATACGGAGATCAGCCCCAGCATTTT.

The chain links TRBV2 to TRBJ1-1, with D uncertain. CDR1 is SNHLY, CDR2 FYNNEI, per germline. This CDR3 contains 13 residues. The germline V and J ends were trimmed by 8 bases and 0 bases, with 10 bases remaining between them. The chain's CDR3 is CASSDGVNTEAFF. The CDR3 DNA reads TGTGCCAGCTCCGACGGGGTGAACACTGAAGCTTTCTTT.

This chain uses TRBV30 with TRBJ2-7; D is unresolved. Per the germline V gene, CDR1 is GTSNPN and CDR2 is SVGIG (reference sequence). This CDR3 region has 12 residues. The V gene lost 0 bases and the J gene lost 3 bases, with 6 bases spanning the gap. CDR3: CAWSVHGYEQYF. The CDR3 DNA follows: TGTGCCTGGAGTGTTCACGGCTACGAGCAGTACTTC. The full variable domain, rest sourced from reference TRBV30 and TRBJ2-7, is SQTIHQWPATLVQPVGSPLSLECTVEGTSNPNLYWYRQAAGRGLQLLFYSVGIGQISSEVPQNLSASRPQDRQFILSSKKLLLSDSGFYLCAWSVHGYEQYFGPGTRLTVT.

This clone has more than one count but fewer than ten. The V call is TRBV19, the J call TRBJ2-7; D may be TRBD2 (7 bases). The CDR3 is 16 amino acids. V dropped 5 bases and J dropped 7 bases, with 24 bases sitting between them. Germline CDR1 and CDR2: LNHDA and SQIVND (reference sequence). The CDR3 region has the DNA TGTGCCAGTAGTCCGACGGGGGGCCGGGGGCCGGGGGAGCAGTACTTC. Encoded protein: CASSPTGGRGPGEQYF.

The V call is TRBV7-2, the J call TRBJ1-1; D uncertain. The CDR3 consists of 14 residues. Trimming shortened V by 1 base and J by 13 bases, and 19 bases separated the two germline ends. CDR1 and CDR2 (germline): SGHTA, FQGNSA. This chain's CDR3 is CASSLEPRGGSVFF. In nucleotides, the CDR3 is TGTGCCAGCAGCTTAGAACCCCGAGGAGGGAGTGTTTTCTTT.

This clone was observed a few times. V and J are TRBV5-4 and TRBJ2-1; 7 bases line up with TRBD2. V lost 3 bases to trimming and J lost 6 bases; unmatched junction nucleotides: 9. CDR1 is SGHNT and CDR2 is YYREEE in the germline V gene (reference sequence). This CDR3 is 15 amino acids long. CDR3 nucleotides: TGTGCCAGCAGCTCGAGGACTAGTTCCATCAATGAGCAGTTCTTC. This encodes CASSSRTSSINEQFF. Full variable domain (remainder filled in from reference TRBV5-4 and TRBJ2-1): ETGVTQSPTHLIKTRGQQVTLRCSSQSGHNTVSWYQQALGQGPQFIFQYYREEENGRGNFPPRFSGLQFPNYSSELNVNALELDDSALYLCASSSRTSSINEQFFGPGTRLTVL.

The chain is built from TRBV7-9 and TRBJ2-5, with 12 bases aligning to TRBD2. The DNA end is more similar to TRBJ2-7, so the J call may be wrong. CDR3 length: 14 residues. Germline V gene data show CDR1 as SEHNR and CDR2 as FQNEAQ (reference sequence). DNA of the CDR3: TGTGCCAGCAGCCCCACTAGCGGGAGGTTCGAGCAGTACTTC. This gives the protein CASSPTSGRFEQYF.

This chain uses TRBV7-9 with TRBJ2-2; no firm D call. The CDR3 is 14 residues long. Germline values: CDR1 SEHNR, CDR2 FQNEAQ (reference sequence). The V end lost 1 base, the J end lost 2 bases, and 5 bases lay between the germline ends. CDR3 sequence: CASSLVSNTGELFF. The CDR3 region has the DNA TGTGCCAGCAGCTTAGTATCTAACACCGGGGAGCTGTTTTTT.

This clone has a single count. The chain carries TRBV19 and TRBJ1-2; the match to TRBD1 covers 10 bases. The CDR3 extends over 15 amino acids. CDR1 and CDR2 from the germline V gene are LNHDA and SQIVND (reference sequence). The V gene end was trimmed by 6 bases and the J gene end by 1 base; junction bases not matched to a gene: 5. The CDR3: CASRFWDRGNYGYTF. CDR3 coding DNA: TGTGCCAGTAGGTTCTGGGACAGGGGTAACTATGGCTACACCTTC.

This chain links TRBV7-9 with TRBJ1-2; D gene unclear. The ends were cut back, 3 bases at V and 8 bases at J, with 16 bases in the middle. The CDR3 is made up of 14 amino acids. The V gene's germline CDR1 is SEHNR and CDR2 FQNEAQ (reference sequence). This CDR3 reads CASSFDITSKGYTF. Written as DNA, the CDR3 is TGTGCCAGCAGCTTCGACATCACATCAAAAGGCTACACCTTC. Based on the CDR3 plus reference TRBV7-9 and TRBJ1-2, the full variable domain is DTGVSQNPRHKITKRGQNVTFRCDPISEHNRLYWYRQTLGQGPEFLTYFQNEAQLEKSRLLSDRFSAERPKGSFSTLEIQRTEQGDSAMYLCASSFDITSKGYTFGSGTRLTVV.

The rearrangement links TRBV11-2 to TRBJ2-1, with TRBD2 matching over 7 bases. V was clipped by 0 bases and J by 12 bases; unmatched bases: 8. Germline values: CDR1 SGHAT, CDR2 FQNNGV. This CDR3 is 14 amino acids long. The CDR3 bases are TGTGCCAGCAGCTTAGACCCGACTAGCCAGAGGCAGTTCTTC. Its protein is CASSLDPTSQRQFF.